These 2 T cell receptor beta chains originate from one sample sequenced in a study of beta chain features in type 1 diabetes (dated by TCRdb to 2016 to 2019). Libraries were made using the immunoSEQ multiplex PCR assay. All of the isolated RNA was reverse transcribed with the High Capacity cDNA Reverse Transcription Kit, so expressed TCRB transcripts were sequenced. TCRdb's version of the immuneACCESS table is confined to in-frame rearrangements and falls short of the full clone set. An unresolved V gene accounts for under half of the shortfall where checked; the remainder is of unknown origin. A total of under 95,000 clones appear in this sample, under 35% of them only once. Over 0.35% of the sample goes to the ten largest clones. Sequencing was performed on stem cell memory CD4+ T cells from blood. Sample cell subset or site, as interpreted from the label and publication: stem cell-like memory CD4+ T cells. These receptors originate from a young woman in good health.

The V gene is TRBV30, the J gene TRBJ1-2; 9 bases fit TRBD1. Germline V gives CDR1 GTSNPN, CDR2 SVGIG (reference sequence). The CDR3 spans 14 residues. V lost 5 bases, J lost 2 bases, and 6 bases stayed unmatched. The CDR3 reads CAWGRTGANYGYTF. DNA of the CDR3: TGTGCCTGGGGCCGGACAGGGGCCAACTATGGCTACACCTTC. Complete variable domain (other parts from reference TRBV30 and TRBJ1-2): SQTIHQWPATLVQPVGSPLSLECTVEGTSNPNLYWYRQAAGRGLQLLFYSVGIGQISSEVPQNLSASRPQDRQFILSSKKLLLSDSGFYLCAWGRTGANYGYTFGSGTRLTVV.

This clone was observed a handful of times. The V call is TRBV29-1, the J call TRBJ1-1; D gene ambiguous. V was clipped by 0 bases and J by 3 bases, with 5 bases between them. CDR1 is SQVTM and CDR2 is ANQGSEA in the germline V gene. The CDR3 has 12 residues. CDR3 amino acids: CSVEESYTEAFF. The CDR3 nucleotides are TGCAGCGTTGAAGAGAGTTACACTGAAGCTTTCTTT.